The 26 T cell receptor beta chains listed next were all sequenced from one sample in a study of blood T cell repertoires in COVID-19. Some clones are missing from TCRdb's copy, which holds only in-frame ones; the method was immunoSEQ multiplex PCR. The profile shows more than 65,000 clones, 75% to 85% of them singletons. Sequencing used peripheral blood. The receptors stem from a woman aged 60 to 75 with acute or convalescent COVID-19.

The rearrangement uses TRBV11-2 and TRBJ1-2, with a tentative D call TRBD1 (5 bases). Between the trimmed V and J ends, which lost 0 bases and 8 bases, there was a span of 13 bases. The germline CDR1 and CDR2 sequences are SGHAT and FQNNGV. The CDR3 is 14 amino acids. CDR3 region: CASSLDRGGLGYTF. In nucleotides, the CDR3 is TGTGCCAGCAGCTTAGACCGCGGGGGTTTGGGCTACACCTTC.

The rearrangement joins TRBV7-3 to TRBJ1-1; D is possibly TRBD1 (6 bases). The germline V and J ends were trimmed by 3 bases and 8 bases, with 10 bases remaining between them. This CDR3 region has 12 residues. CDR1 and CDR2 from the germline V gene are SGHTA and FQGTGA. CDR3 region: CASSFAGGEAFF. DNA for the CDR3: TGTGCCAGCAGCTTTGCGGGGGGCGAAGCTTTCTTT.

The chain carries TRBV6-5 and TRBJ2-3, with D possibly matching TRBD1 (5 bases). The CDR3 is 13 residues long. V lost 7 bases and J lost 6, with 14 bases in between. In germline, CDR1 is MNHEY, CDR2 SVGAGI. The CDR3 DNA reads TGTGCCAGCAACAGGTTCCGGGCTGATACGCAGTATTTT. It codes for CASNRFRADTQYF.

This chain joins TRBV7-3 and TRBJ2-3, with TRBD2 matching 9 bases. Germline CDR1 and CDR2: SGHTA and FQGTGA. This CDR3 is 15 amino acids long. V lost 5 bases and J lost 1; bases outside the gene matches: 4. For the CDR3, the DNA is TGTGCCAGCAGCCCGGCTAGCGGGGGCACAGATACGCAGTATTTT. Its protein product is CASSPASGGTDTQYF.

The CDR3 loop reads CATSRVTGDIQYF. In DNA form, the CDR3 reads TGTGCCACCAGCAGAGTCACCGGGGACATTCAGTACTTC. The chain recombines TRBV15 with TRBJ2-4; weak D call: TRBD2 (5 bases). From germline, CDR1 is LNHNV and CDR2 YYDKDF (reference sequence). The CDR3 consists of 13 residues. The germline V and J ends were trimmed by 1 base and 8 bases, with 9 bases remaining between them.

This chain links TRBV13 with TRBJ1-1; a weak D match, TRBD1 (5 bases). Germline CDR1 and CDR2: PRHDT and FYEKMQ (reference sequence). V lost 3 bases, J lost 4 bases, and 12 bases lay in between. The CDR3 sequence is 14 residues long. This chain's CDR3 is CASSFDERGTEAFF. The CDR3 DNA reads TGTGCCAGCAGCTTCGATGAAAGGGGCACTGAAGCTTTCTTT.

The chain joins TRBV10-1 to TRBJ2-3; D not resolved. The V gene lost 4 bases and the J gene lost 1 base, with 12 bases spanning the gap. Germline values: CDR1 WNHNN, CDR2 SYGVQD (reference sequence). CDR3 size: 15 residues. The DNA for the CDR3 is TGCGCCAGCAGTGTCCGGGTTTGGCGCACAGATACGCAGTATTTT. Translating gives CASSVRVWRTDTQYF.

The chain has TRBV3-1 (or the pseudogene TRBV3-2) and TRBJ1-2, with 12 bases aligning to TRBD1. The CDR3 sequence is 15 residues long. Losses at the gene ends were 4 bases for V and 7 bases for J; bases not matched to a gene: 7. Per germline, CDR1 LGHDT and CDR2 YNNKEL (reference sequence). For the CDR3, the DNA is TGTGCCAGCAGCCCCGGGACAGGGGGCAAATTTGGCTACACCTTC. Translation gives CASSPGTGGKFGYTF.

This chain links TRBV9 with TRBJ2-5; TRBD1 matches at 10 bases. The CDR3 totals 16 residues. The ends lost 2 bases at V and 1 base at J; junction bases unmatched: 5. The germline V gene encodes CDR1 SGDLS and CDR2 YYNGEE. This CDR3 reads CASSVFGTGAQETQYF. For the CDR3, the DNA is TGTGCCAGCAGCGTTTTCGGGACAGGGGCCCAAGAGACCCAGTACTTC. Using reference TRBV9 and TRBJ2-5 for the parts outside the CDR3, the full variable domain is DSGVTQTPKHLITATGQRVTLRCSPRSGDLSVYWYQQSLDQGLQFLIQYYNGEERAKGNILERFSAQQFPDLHSELNLSSLELGDSALYFCASSVFGTGAQETQYFGPGTRLLVL.

This chain links TRBV4-1 with TRBJ2-1; D uncertain. CDR3 size: 11 residues. Trimming took 2 bases from V and 6 from J, leaving 2 bases between them. Germline V gives CDR1 MGHRA, CDR2 YSYEKL. In DNA form, the CDR3 reads TGCGCCAGCAGCCAACGCAATGAGCAGTTCTTC. Its protein product is CASSQRNEQFF.

The chain combines TRBV3-1 (or the pseudogene TRBV3-2) with TRBJ2-3; D is ambiguous. The germline V and J ends were trimmed by 2 bases and 4 bases, with 4 bases remaining between them. CDR3 length equals 12 residues. Germline loops: CDR1 LGHDT, CDR2 YNNKEL (reference sequence). This CDR3 reads CASSQIADTQYF. CDR3 in DNA: TGTGCCAGCAGCCAAATCGCAGATACGCAGTATTTT.

The chain combines TRBV6-1 with TRBJ1-4; D gene unclear. V lost 2 bases to trimming and J lost 3 bases, with 10 bases between them. The CDR3 has 15 residues. Germline values: CDR1 MNHNS, CDR2 SASEGT. The CDR3 loop is CASSELPGSNEKLFF. The DNA for the CDR3 is TGTGCCAGCAGTGAACTGCCAGGCTCTAATGAAAAACTGTTTTTT.

The rearrangement links TRBV18 to TRBJ2-1, with TRBD2 identical over 13 bases. This CDR3 comprises 17 residues. The trim removed 3 bases at V and 3 bases at J, leaving 5 bases unmatched. The germline V gene has CDR1 KGHSH and CDR2 LQKENI. The CDR3, as DNA: TGTGCCAGCTCACCCCCAGGGACTAGCGGGATCTACAATGAGCAGTTCTTC. Residues: CASSPPGTSGIYNEQFF.

V usage is TRBV12-5 and J usage is TRBJ1-1, with D perhaps matching TRBD1 (6 bases). The V end lost 5 bases, the J end lost 11 bases, and 18 bases lay between the germline ends. This CDR3 region has 13 residues. The germline gives CDR1 LGHNT, CDR2 FRNRAP. CDR3 protein: CASGLEQGSAAFF. For the CDR3, the DNA is TGTGCTAGTGGTCTCGAACAGGGATCGGCGGCTTTCTTT.

V and J are TRBV23-1 and TRBJ1-5; D is ambiguous. TRBV23-1 is reported as an ORF; its role is uncertain. The V end lost 1 base, the J end lost 2 bases, and 27 bases lay between the germline ends. This CDR3 spans 21 amino acids. CDR3 nucleotides: TGCGCCAGCAGTCAATTTACTAGTCAATTTACTCCCGACAATGGCAATCAGCCCCAGCATTTT. It is translated as CASSQFTSQFTPDNGNQPQHF.

This clone has just one count. This rearrangement joins TRBV7-9 to TRBJ2-7, with 7 bases aligning to TRBD1. Trimming at V came to 5 bases and at J to 6 bases, leaving 10 bases not matched to a gene. In germline, CDR1 is SEHNR, CDR2 FQNEAQ (reference sequence). This CDR3 has 14 amino acids. The CDR3: CASSLDRTKSEQYF. Here the CDR3 DNA reads TGTGCCAGCAGCCTGGACAGGACCAAAAGCGAGCAGTACTTC.

The chain carries TRBV19 and TRBJ2-1; no firm D call. This CDR3 has 13 amino acids. From germline, CDR1 is LNHDA and CDR2 SQIVND (reference sequence). V was cut by 11 bases and J by 2 bases, with 13 bases left in between. CDR3 bases: TGTGCCTCACACGAGAGGACCTACAATGAGCAGTTCTTC. As protein: CASHERTYNEQFF.

The gene calls are TRBV28 and TRBJ1-2; 8 bases fit TRBD1. V gave up 2 bases and J gave up 6 bases; unmatched junction bases: 8. The CDR3 contains 15 residues. The germline V gene encodes CDR1 MDHEN and CDR2 SYDVKM. CDR3 loop: CASSLLTGGWNGYTF. Written as DNA, the CDR3 is TGTGCCAGCAGTTTACTAACAGGGGGGTGGAATGGCTACACCTTC.

This clone appeared a few times. The V call is TRBV15, the J call TRBJ2-1, with D uncertain. The germline V gene has CDR1 LNHNV and CDR2 YYDKDF (reference sequence). The CDR3 has 13 amino acids. V was pared by 5 bases and J by 5 bases, with 10 bases between. The CDR3 DNA is TGTGCCACCAGCCAGCCTCGGGACAATGAGCAGTTCTTC. Translated, it gives CATSQPRDNEQFF.

The rearrangement uses TRBV27 and TRBJ2-7; 9 nucleotides align to TRBD1. Germline V CDR1 and CDR2: MNHEY, SMNVEV (reference sequence). V shed 11 bases, J shed 3 bases, and the junction held 8 bases outside the gene matches. This CDR3 contains 13 residues. CDR3 amino acids: CASRGTGNYEQYF. CDR3 nucleotides: TGTGCCTCCCGGGGGACAGGGAACTACGAGCAGTACTTC.

CDR3 protein: CASSRDRGRVGEKLFF. The CDR3, as DNA: TGTGCCAGCAGCAGGGACAGGGGGCGGGTCGGTGAAAAACTGTTTTTT. This sequence joins TRBV27 and TRBJ1-4; 12 bases are shared with TRBD1. Germline V lookup: CDR1 MNHEY, CDR2 SMNVEV (reference sequence). This CDR3 is built from 16 residues. Losses at the gene ends were 6 bases for V and 7 bases for J; bases not matched to a gene: 9. The full variable domain, completed using reference TRBV27 and TRBJ1-4, is EAQVTQNPRYLITVTGKKLTVTCSQNMNHEYMSWYRQDPGLGLRQIYYSMNVEVTDKGDVPEGYKVSRKEKRNFPLILESPSPNQTSLYFCASSRDRGRVGEKLFFGSGTQLSVL.

This chain links TRBV2 with TRBJ2-7; D is possibly TRBD1 (6 bases). CDR1 and CDR2 (germline): SNHLY, FYNNEI. The CDR3 loop spans 12 amino acids. The ends were cut back, 7 bases at V and 3 bases at J, with 10 bases in the middle. CDR3 protein: CASTKDSYEQYF. In DNA form, the CDR3 reads TGTGCCAGCACTAAGGACAGCTACGAGCAGTACTTC.

V is TRBV11-3 and J is TRBJ2-7; the match to TRBD1 covers 9 bases. Germline loops: CDR1 SGHNT, CDR2 YENEEA. This CDR3 comprises 13 residues. V shed 4 bases and J 5 bases; nucleotides not matched to a gene: 3. The CDR3 is CASSSGQGNEQYF. For the CDR3, the DNA is TGTGCCAGCAGCTCGGGACAGGGAAACGAGCAGTACTTC.

As DNA, the CDR3 is TGTGCCAGCAGTTACTCGCGGGACAGATCCTACGAGCAGTACTTC. Translating it yields CASSYSRDRSYEQYF. The V gene is TRBV6-5, the J gene TRBJ2-7; D possibly corresponds to TRBD1 (7 bases). Germline lookup yields CDR1 MNHEY and CDR2 SVGAGI. The CDR3 is 15 residues long. Trimming shortened V by 0 bases and J by 1 base, and 10 bases separated the two germline ends.

The V and J genes are TRBV15 and TRBJ2-7; a possible D gene is TRBD2 (5 bases). CDR1 and CDR2 from the germline V gene are LNHNV and YYDKDF (reference sequence). V lost 0 bases, J lost 6 bases, and 9 bases lay in between. This CDR3 contains 13 residues. This CDR3 reads CATSRDRGGEQYF. DNA for the CDR3: TGTGCCACCAGCAGAGATCGGGGTGGCGAGCAGTACTTC. Combining the CDR3 with reference TRBV15 and TRBJ2-7 gives the whole variable domain DAMVIQNPRYQVTQFGKPVTLSCSQTLNHNVMYWYQQKSSQAPKLLFHYYDKDFNNEADTPDNFQSRRPNTSFCFLDIRSPGLGDTAMYLCATSRDRGGEQYFGPGTRLTVT.

The chain combines TRBV5-1 with TRBJ2-3; the D is unclear. Deletions cut 4 bases from V and 5 bases from J, with 14 bases between. CDR1 is SGHRS, CDR2 YFSETQ, per germline. The CDR3 spans 14 residues. CDR3 sequence (DNA): TGCGCCAGCAGCCAACAGTCCGGTGGAGATACGCAGTATTTT. Its translation is CASSQQSGGDTQYF.